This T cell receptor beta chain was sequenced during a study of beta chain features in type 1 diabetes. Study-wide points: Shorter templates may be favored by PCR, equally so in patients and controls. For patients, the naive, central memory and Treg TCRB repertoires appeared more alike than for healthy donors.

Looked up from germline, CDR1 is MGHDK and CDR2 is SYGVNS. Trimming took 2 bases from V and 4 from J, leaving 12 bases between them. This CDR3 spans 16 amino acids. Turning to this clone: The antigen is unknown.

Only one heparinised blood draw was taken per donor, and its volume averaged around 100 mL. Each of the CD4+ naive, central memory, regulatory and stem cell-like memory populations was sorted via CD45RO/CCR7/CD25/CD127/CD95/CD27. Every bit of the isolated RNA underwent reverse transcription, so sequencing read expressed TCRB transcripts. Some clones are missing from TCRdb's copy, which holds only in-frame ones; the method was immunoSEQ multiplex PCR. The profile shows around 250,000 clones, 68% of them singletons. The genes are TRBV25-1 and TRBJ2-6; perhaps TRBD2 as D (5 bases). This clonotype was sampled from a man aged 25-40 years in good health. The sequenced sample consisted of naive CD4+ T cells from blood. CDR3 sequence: CASSEHPSGGANVLTF. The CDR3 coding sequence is TGTGCCAGCAGTGAACACCCCTCGGGGGGGGCCAACGTCCTGACTTTC. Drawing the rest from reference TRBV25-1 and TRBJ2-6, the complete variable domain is EADIYQTPRYLVIGTGKKITLECSQTMGHDKMYWYQQDPGMELHLIHYSYGVNSTEKGDLSSESTVSRIRTEHFPLTLESARPSHTSQYLCASSEHPSGGANVLTFGAGSRLTVL.